The clone carrying this T cell receptor beta chain was recorded at least ten times. The CDR3 contains 13 residues. CDR1 SGHRS and CDR2 YFSETQ come from the germline V gene. Trimming cost V 5 bases and J 3 bases, with 9 bases left between them. From the 5' RACE reads, TCRdb called clonotypes with MiXCR, one entry per CDR3 protein. The repertoire includes more than 50,000 distinct CDR3 sequences, roughly 5% of them detected once, and approximately 2.8% sits in the top ten. The data derive from a study of neurological immune-mediated disorders. What was sequenced was PBMCs. The chain combines TRBV5-1 with TRBJ1-5, with D maybe TRBD1 (5 bases). This sequence was found in a woman in her twenties or thirties with multiple sclerosis. CDR3 nucleotide sequence: TGCGCCAGCAGACAGGCCCCCAATCAGCCCCAGCATTTT. This translates into CASRQAPNQPQHF.